The 12 T cell receptor beta chains listed next were all sequenced from one sample in a study of T cells expressing NK-cell markers. TCRdb reprocessed the 5' RACE reads; each CDR3 protein has one entry and no DNA is given. This table lists about 180,000 distinct CDR3 sequences. What was sequenced was blood T cells: a sorted CD56 or NKG2C T cell subset, CD4+ or CD8+ T cells, or bulk PBMC T cells (not recorded which). The receptors were sampled from a woman aged 18 to 75 in good health.

CDR3 in amino acids: CASSLNSGPSYEQYF. The J gene is TRBJ2-7, the V gene TRBV5-1; TCRdb returns TRBD2, unconfirmable since there is no DNA. CDR3 length: 15 amino acids. Germline assignment: CDR1 SGHRS and CDR2 YFSETQ.

The chain couples TRBV6-1 to TRBJ2-2; TCRdb's D call of TRBD2 is untestable without DNA. CDR1 is MNHNS, CDR2 SASEGT, per germline. The CDR3 length is 19 residues. CDR3 residues: CASTGTSGRALANTGELFF.

The chain carries TRBV18 and TRBJ1-1; with no DNA, the TCRdb D assignment of TRBD1 cannot be verified. The CDR3 loop spans 15 amino acids. Germline assignment: CDR1 KGHSH and CDR2 LQKENI. This CDR3 is CASSLRTGDGTEAFF.

This chain joins TRBV12-3 or TRBV12-4 and TRBJ1-5; TCRdb indicates TRBD1, and absent DNA this call remains unverified. This CDR3 spans 15 amino acids. CDR3 region: CASTSSSGYNQPQHF.

The chain's CDR3 is CAWIPGGSPETQYF. The chain has TRBV30 and TRBJ2-5; TCRdb returns TRBD2, unconfirmable since there is no DNA. The CDR3 is made up of 14 amino acids. Germline loops: CDR1 GTSNPN, CDR2 SVGIG (reference sequence).

The J gene is TRBJ2-7, the V gene TRBV5-1; the D call from TCRdb, TRBD2, cannot be confirmed without DNA. CDR1 and CDR2 (germline): SGHRS, YFSETQ. The CDR3 length is 15 residues. The CDR3 region is CASSLGLAGNYEQYF.

The J gene is TRBJ1-1, the V gene TRBV7-2; the D call of TRBD1 rests on TCRdb alone, since no DNA is present to check it. There are 14 residues in the CDR3. Germline V gene data show CDR1 as SGHTA and CDR2 as FQGNSA. The CDR3 loop is CASRSQGGNTEAFF.

The chain couples TRBV18 to TRBJ1-1; TCRdb names TRBD1, which stays unverified in the absence of DNA. The germline gives CDR1 KGHSH, CDR2 LQKENI. The CDR3 contains 16 residues. CDR3 sequence reads: CASSPGTGIKLTEAFF.

The chain combines TRBV20-1 with TRBJ1-6. Looked up from germline, CDR1 is DFQATT and CDR2 is SNEGSKA (reference sequence). The CDR3 spans 14 residues. CDR3 protein: CSARIGGLGSPLHF.

The chain has TRBV11-1 and TRBJ2-7. The CDR3 extends over 14 amino acids. Per the germline V gene, CDR1 is SGHAT and CDR2 is FQDESV (reference sequence). CDR3 loop: CASSLSRDSYEQYF.

The rearrangement links TRBV28 to TRBJ2-7. Germline values: CDR1 MDHEN, CDR2 SYDVKM. The CDR3 length is 12 residues. The CDR3 spells CASQGRFYEQYF.

The rearrangement links TRBV7-6 to TRBJ2-5; TCRdb indicates TRBD1, and absent DNA this call remains unverified. The V gene's germline CDR1 is SGHVS and CDR2 FNYEAQ. The CDR3 spans 17 residues. The chain's CDR3 is CASSPYLGQGPKKTQYF.